At least ten counts were recorded for the clone carrying this TCR beta chain. Its antigen is unknown. These data originate in a study of T cells after posttransplantation cyclophosphamide. Study conclusions and caveats: Later post-transplant blood repertoires were often dominated by donor CD8+ memory clones.

The data were produced by immunoSEQ multiplex PCR, yet TCRdb's version contains in-frame clones alone and is incomplete. The sample includes approximately 34,000 clones, none of them occurring once. The receptor was derived from a woman between 45 and 65 years old in good health and a related stem cell transplant donor. Sequencing was performed on PBMCs.

CDR3 residues: CASSTGQGNQPQHF. CDR3 DNA: TGTGCCAGTAGTACGGGACAGGGAAATCAGCCCCAGCATTTT. The chain uses TRBV19 and TRBJ1-5; 9 bases are a match to TRBD1. Germline V gene sequence: CDR1 LNHDA, CDR2 SQIVND (reference sequence). V shed 4 bases, J shed 4 bases, and the junction held 2 bases outside the gene matches. The CDR3 spans 14 residues.